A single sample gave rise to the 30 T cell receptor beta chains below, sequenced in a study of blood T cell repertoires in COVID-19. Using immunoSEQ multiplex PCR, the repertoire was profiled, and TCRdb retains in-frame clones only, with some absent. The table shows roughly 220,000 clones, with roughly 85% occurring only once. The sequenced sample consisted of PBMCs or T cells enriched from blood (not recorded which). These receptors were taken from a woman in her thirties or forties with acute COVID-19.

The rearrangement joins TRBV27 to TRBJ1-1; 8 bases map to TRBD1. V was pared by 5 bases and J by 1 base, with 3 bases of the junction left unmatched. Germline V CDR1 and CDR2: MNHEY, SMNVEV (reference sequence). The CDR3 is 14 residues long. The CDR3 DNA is TGTGCCAGCAGTAGGACAGGGAGGAACACTGAAGCTTTCTTT. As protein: CASSRTGRNTEAFF.

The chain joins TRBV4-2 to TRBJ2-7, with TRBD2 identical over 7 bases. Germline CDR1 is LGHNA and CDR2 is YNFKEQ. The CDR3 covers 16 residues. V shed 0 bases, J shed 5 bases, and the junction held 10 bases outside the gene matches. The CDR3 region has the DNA TGTGCCAGCAGCCAAGATCTATCTGGGGGGGAACACGAGCAGTACTTC. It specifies CASSQDLSGGEHEQYF.

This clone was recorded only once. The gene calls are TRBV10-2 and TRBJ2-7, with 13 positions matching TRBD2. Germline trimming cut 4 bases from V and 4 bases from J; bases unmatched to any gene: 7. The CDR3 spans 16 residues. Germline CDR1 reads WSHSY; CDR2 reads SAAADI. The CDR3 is CASSASGTSGKYEQYF. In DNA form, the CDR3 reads TGCGCCAGCAGTGCCTCCGGGACTAGCGGGAAATACGAGCAGTACTTC.

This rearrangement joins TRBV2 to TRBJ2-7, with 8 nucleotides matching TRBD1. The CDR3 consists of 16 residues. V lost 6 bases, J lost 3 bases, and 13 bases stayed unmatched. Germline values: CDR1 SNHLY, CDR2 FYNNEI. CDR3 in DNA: TGTGCCAGCAGCGGCAGGACAGGGAAGTCCCTCTACGAGCAGTACTTC. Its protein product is CASSGRTGKSLYEQYF. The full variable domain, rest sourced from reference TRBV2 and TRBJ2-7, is EPEVTQTPSHQVTQMGQEVILRCVPISNHLYFYWYRQILGQKVEFLVSFYNNEISEKSEIFDDQFSVERPDGSNFTLKIRSTKLEDSAMYFCASSGRTGKSLYEQYFGPGTRLTVT.

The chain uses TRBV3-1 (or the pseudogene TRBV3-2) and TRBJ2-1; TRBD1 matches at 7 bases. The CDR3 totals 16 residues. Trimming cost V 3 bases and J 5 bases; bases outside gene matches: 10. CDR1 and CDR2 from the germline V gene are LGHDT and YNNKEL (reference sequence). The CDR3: CASSQGDRLVHNEQFF. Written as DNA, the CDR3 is TGTGCCAGCAGCCAGGGGGACAGATTGGTGCACAATGAGCAGTTCTTC.

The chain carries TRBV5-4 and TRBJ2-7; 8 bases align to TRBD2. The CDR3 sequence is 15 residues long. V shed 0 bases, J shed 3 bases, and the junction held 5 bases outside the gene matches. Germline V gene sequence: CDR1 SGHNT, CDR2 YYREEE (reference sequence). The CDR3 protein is CASSLAFSGNYEQYF. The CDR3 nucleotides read TGTGCCAGCAGCTTGGCCTTTAGCGGGAACTACGAGCAGTACTTC.

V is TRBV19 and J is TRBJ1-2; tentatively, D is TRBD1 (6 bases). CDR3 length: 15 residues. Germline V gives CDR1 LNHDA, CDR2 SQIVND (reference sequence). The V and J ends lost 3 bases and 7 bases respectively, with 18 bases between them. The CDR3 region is CASSMVQGQGPGYTF. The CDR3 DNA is TGTGCCAGTAGTATGGTGCAGGGGCAGGGGCCTGGCTACACCTTC.

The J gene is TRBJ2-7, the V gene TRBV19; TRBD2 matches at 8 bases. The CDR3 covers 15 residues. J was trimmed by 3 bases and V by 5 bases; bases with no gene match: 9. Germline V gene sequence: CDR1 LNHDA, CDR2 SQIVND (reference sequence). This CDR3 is CASSVPGAGDYEQYF. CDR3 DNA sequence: TGTGCCAGTAGTGTTCCTGGAGCGGGAGACTACGAGCAGTACTTC.

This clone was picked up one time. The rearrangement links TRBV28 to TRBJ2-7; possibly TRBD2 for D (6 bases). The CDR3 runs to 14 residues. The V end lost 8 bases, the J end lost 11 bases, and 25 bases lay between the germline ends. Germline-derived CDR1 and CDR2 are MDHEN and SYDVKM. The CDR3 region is CASRPDSLGLREYF. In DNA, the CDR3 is TGTGCCAGCCGCCCCGACTCTCTGGGACTGCGGGAGTACTTC.

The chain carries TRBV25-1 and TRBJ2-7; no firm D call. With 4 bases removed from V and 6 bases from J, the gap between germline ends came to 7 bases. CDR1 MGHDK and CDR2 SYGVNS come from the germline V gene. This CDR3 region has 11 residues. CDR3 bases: TGTGCCAGCAGTGTACTATCCGAGCAGTACTTC. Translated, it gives CASSVLSEQYF.

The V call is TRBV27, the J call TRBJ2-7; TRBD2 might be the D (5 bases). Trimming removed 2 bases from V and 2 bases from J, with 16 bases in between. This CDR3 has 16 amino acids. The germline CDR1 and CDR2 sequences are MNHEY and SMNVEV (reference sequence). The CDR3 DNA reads TGTGCCAGCAGTTTAGCCGTAGGGAGTCCCCCCTACGAGCAGTACTTC. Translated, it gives CASSLAVGSPPYEQYF.

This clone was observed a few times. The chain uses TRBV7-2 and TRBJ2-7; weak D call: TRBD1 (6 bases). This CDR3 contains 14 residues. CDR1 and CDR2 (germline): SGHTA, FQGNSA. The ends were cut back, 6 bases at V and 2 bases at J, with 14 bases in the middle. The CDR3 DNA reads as TGTGCCAGCAGTCGTACCAGGGGCCCCTACGAGCAGTACTTC. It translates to CASSRTRGPYEQYF.

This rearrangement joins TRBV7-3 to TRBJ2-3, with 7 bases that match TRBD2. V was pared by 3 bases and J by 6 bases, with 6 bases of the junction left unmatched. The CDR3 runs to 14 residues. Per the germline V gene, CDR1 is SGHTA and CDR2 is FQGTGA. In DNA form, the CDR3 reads TGTGCCAGCAGCTTCCGAGGCGGGAGCGATACGCAGTATTTT. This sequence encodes CASSFRGGSDTQYF.

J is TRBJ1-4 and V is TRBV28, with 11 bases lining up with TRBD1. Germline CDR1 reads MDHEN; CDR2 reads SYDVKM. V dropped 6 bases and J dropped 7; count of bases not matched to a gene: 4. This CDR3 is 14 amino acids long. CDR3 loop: CASSPGQGVEKLFF. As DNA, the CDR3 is TGTGCCAGCAGCCCGGGACAGGGGGTTGAAAAACTGTTTTTT. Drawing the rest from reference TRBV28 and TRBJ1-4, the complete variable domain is DVKVTQSSRYLVKRTGEKVFLECVQDMDHENMFWYRQDPGLGLRLIYFSYDVKMKEKGDIPEGYSVSREKKERFSLILESASTNQTSMYLCASSPGQGVEKLFFGSGTQLSVL.

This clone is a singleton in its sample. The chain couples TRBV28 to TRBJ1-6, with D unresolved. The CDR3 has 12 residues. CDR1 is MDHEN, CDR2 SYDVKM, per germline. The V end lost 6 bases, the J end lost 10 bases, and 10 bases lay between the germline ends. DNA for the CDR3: TGTGCCAGCAGATCCAGCGGCTCACCCCTCCACTTT. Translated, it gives CASRSSGSPLHF.

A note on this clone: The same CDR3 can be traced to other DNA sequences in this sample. The CDR3 reads CASSLQGLNYGYTF. The CDR3 DNA reads TGTGCCAGCAGTTTACAGGGACTTAACTATGGCTACACCTTC. V is TRBV28 and J is TRBJ1-2, with a tentative D call TRBD1 (5 bases). This CDR3 contains 14 residues. The V end lost 2 bases, the J end lost 1 base, and 8 bases lay between the germline ends. CDR1 MDHEN and CDR2 SYDVKM come from the germline V gene.

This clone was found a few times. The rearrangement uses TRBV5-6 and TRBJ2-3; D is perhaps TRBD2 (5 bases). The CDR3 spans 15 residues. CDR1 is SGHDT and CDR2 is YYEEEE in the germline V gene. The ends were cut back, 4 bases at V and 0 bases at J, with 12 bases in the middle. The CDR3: CASSPGFISTDTQYF. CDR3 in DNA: TGTGCCAGCAGCCCGGGGTTTATTAGCACAGATACGCAGTATTTT.

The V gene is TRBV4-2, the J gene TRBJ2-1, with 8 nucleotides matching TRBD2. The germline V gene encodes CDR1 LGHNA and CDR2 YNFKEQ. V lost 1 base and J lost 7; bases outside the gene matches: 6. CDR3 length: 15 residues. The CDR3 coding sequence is TGTGCCAGCAGCCAAGGATCAAGCGGGAGAAATGAGCAGTTCTTC. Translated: CASSQGSSGRNEQFF.

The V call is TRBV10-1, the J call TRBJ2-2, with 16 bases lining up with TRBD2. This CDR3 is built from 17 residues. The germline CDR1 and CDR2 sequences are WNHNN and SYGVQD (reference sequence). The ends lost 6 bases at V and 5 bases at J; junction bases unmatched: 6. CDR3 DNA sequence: TGCGCCAGCAGAGGGGGACTAGCGGGAGGGACGACCGGGGAGCTGTTTTTT. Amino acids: CASRGGLAGGTTGELFF.

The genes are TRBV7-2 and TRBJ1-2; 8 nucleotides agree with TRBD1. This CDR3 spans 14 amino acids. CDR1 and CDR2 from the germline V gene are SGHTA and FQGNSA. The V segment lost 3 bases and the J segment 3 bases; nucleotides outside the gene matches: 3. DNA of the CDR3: TGTGCCAGCAGCTTGGCGACAGGGGACTATGGCTACACCTTC. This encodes CASSLATGDYGYTF.

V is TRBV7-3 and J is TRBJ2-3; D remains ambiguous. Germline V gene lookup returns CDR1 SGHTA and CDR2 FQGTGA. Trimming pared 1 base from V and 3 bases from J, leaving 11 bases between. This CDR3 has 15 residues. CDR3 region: CASSLSERRTDTQYF. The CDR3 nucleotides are TGTGCCAGCAGCTTAAGTGAGCGTAGGACAGATACGCAGTATTTT. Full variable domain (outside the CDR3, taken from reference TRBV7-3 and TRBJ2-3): GAGVSQTPSNKVTEKGKYVELRCDPISGHTALYWYRQSLGQGPEFLIYFQGTGAADDSGLPNDRFFAVRPEGSVSTLKIQRTERGDSAVYLCASSLSERRTDTQYFGPGTRLTVL.

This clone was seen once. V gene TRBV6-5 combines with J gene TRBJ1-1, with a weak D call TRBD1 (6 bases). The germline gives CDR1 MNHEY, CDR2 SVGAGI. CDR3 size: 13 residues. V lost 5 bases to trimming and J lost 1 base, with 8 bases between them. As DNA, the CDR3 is TGTGCCAGCAGTCGGACAGCGAACACTGAAGCTTTCTTT. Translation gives CASSRTANTEAFF.

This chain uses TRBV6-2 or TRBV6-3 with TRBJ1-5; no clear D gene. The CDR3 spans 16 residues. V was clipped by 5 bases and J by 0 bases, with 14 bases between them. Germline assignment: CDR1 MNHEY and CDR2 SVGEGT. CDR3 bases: TGTGCCAGCAGTCCACGACACCTCTATAGCAATCAGCCCCAGCATTTT. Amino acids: CASSPRHLYSNQPQHF.

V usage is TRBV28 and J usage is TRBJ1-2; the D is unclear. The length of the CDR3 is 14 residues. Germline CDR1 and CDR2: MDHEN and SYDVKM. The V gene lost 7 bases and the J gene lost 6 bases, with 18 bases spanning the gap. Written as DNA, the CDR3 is TGTGCCAGCACTTCCCGGGGTCTTCGAGATGGCTACACCTTC. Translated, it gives CASTSRGLRDGYTF.

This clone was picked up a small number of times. CDR3 in amino acids: CASSPAGSTDTQYF. CDR3 bases: TGTGCCAGCTCACCAGCGGGGAGCACAGATACGCAGTATTTT. The rearrangement joins TRBV18 to TRBJ2-3; weak D call: TRBD2 (6 bases). CDR1 is KGHSH and CDR2 is LQKENI in the germline V gene. The CDR3 extends over 14 amino acids. Trimming took off 2 bases at V and 0 bases at J, with 6 bases between the two ends.

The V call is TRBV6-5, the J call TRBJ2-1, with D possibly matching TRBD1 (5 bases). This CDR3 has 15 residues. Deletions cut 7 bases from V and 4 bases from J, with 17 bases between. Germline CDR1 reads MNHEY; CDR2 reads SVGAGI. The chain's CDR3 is CASNLPKGQYNEQFF. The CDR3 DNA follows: TGTGCCAGCAACCTCCCGAAGGGGCAGTACAATGAGCAGTTCTTC.

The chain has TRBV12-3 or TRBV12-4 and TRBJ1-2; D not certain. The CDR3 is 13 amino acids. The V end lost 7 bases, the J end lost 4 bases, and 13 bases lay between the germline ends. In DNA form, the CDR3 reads TGTGCCAGCACGGTCCCGAGATCCTATGGCTACACCTTC. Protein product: CASTVPRSYGYTF.

For the CDR3, the DNA is TGCGCCAGCAGCTCCGGGACAGGGGCCATTGTGGACACTGAAGCTTTCTTT. Translating gives CASSSGTGAIVDTEAFF. The chain joins TRBV5-1 to TRBJ1-1; 10 bases align to TRBD1. Per the germline V gene, CDR1 is SGHRS and CDR2 is YFSETQ. CDR3 length equals 17 residues. V shed 3 bases, J shed 3 bases, and the junction held 11 bases outside the gene matches.

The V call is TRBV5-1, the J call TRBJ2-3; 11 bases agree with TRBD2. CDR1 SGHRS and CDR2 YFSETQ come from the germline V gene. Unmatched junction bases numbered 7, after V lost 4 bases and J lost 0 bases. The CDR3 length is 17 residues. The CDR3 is CASSPGTSGTSTDTQYF. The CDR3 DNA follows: TGCGCCAGCAGCCCCGGGACTAGCGGAACTAGCACAGATACGCAGTATTTT. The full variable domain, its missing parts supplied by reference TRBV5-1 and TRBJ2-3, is KAGVTQTPRYLIKTRGQQVTLSCSPISGHRSVSWYQQTPGQGLQFLFEYFSETQRNKGNFPGRFSGRQFSNSRSEMNVSTLELGDSALYLCASSPGTSGTSTDTQYFGPGTRLTVL.

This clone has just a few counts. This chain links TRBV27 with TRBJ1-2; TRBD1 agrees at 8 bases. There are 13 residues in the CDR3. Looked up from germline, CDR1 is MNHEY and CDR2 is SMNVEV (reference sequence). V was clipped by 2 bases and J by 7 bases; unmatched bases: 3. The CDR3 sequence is CASSLQGAFGYTF. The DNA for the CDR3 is TGTGCCAGCAGTTTACAGGGGGCGTTTGGCTACACCTTC.